This T cell receptor (beta chain) was obtained from a study of cytomegalovirus exposure and HLA in healthy donors. Study-level findings and limits: A later analysis found TCR association rates differed by HLA locus, highest for DRB1 and lowest for HLA-C.

The CDR3 is 14 residues long. With 4 bases removed from V and 6 bases from J, the gap between germline ends came to 16 bases. Germline CDR1 is KGHSH and CDR2 is LQKENI. Primers: 60 Vbeta forward and 13 Jbeta reverse. TCRdb's table, derived via immunoSEQ multiplex PCR, lists solely in-frame clones and lacks some. The sample lists almost 200,000 clones; 85% were seen once. In this sample, this clone turned up a few times. Its antigen is unknown. The chain links TRBV18 to TRBJ2-7; D is possibly TRBD1 (5 bases). The source of this sequence is a woman between 50 and 59 years old in good health and CMV-seronegative. Sequences were obtained from PBMCs. The CDR3 is CASSQDRTPVEQYF. The CDR3, as DNA: TGTGCCAGCTCACAAGATAGGACACCCGTCGAGCAGTACTTC.